The 13 T cell receptor beta chains reported below all come from one sample, sequenced in a study of blood T cell repertoires in COVID-19. The table came from immunoSEQ multiplex PCR; TCRdb's copy has only in-frame clones and leaves some out. Here the sample spans roughly 200,000 clones, approximately 85% being singletons. Sequencing was performed on peripheral blood. All receptors come from a man in his 60s with acute or convalescent COVID-19.

The chain combines TRBV28 with TRBJ1-4, with 7 bases lining up with TRBD1. V dropped 6 bases and J dropped 4; count of bases not matched to a gene: 2. CDR3 length equals 13 residues. Germline loops: CDR1 MDHEN, CDR2 SYDVKM. The DNA for the CDR3 is TGTGCCAGCAGGAGGGGGCGTAATGAAAAACTGTTTTTT. This sequence encodes CASRRGRNEKLFF.

This clone was detected only a few times. The chain links TRBV6-1 to TRBJ1-5; D gene uncertain. This CDR3 region has 12 residues. Germline values: CDR1 MNHNS, CDR2 SASEGT. Trimming pared 0 bases from V and 13 bases from J, leaving 10 bases between. The CDR3: CASSEALRLQHF. CDR3 nucleotides: TGTGCCAGCAGTGAAGCGTTGCGGCTTCAGCATTTT.

This clone was seen more than once but under ten times. The rearrangement joins TRBV28 to TRBJ2-7; no firm D call. Trimming pared 3 bases from V and 2 bases from J, leaving 20 bases between. There are 17 residues in the CDR3. Germline CDR1 MDHEN, CDR2 SYDVKM. The CDR3 loop reads CASSFNAKRRTPYEQYF. Written as DNA, the CDR3 is TGTGCCAGCAGTTTTAACGCCAAGCGAAGAACCCCCTACGAGCAGTACTTC.

This clone appeared once. This chain connects TRBV18 to TRBJ1-1; D possibly corresponds to TRBD1 (5 bases). The V end lost 6 bases, the J end lost 5 bases, and 16 bases lay between the germline ends. This CDR3 is 14 amino acids long. CDR1 is KGHSH and CDR2 is LQKENI in the germline V gene. CDR3 sequence reads: CASSNAGRVTEAFF. CDR3 coding DNA: TGTGCCAGCTCCAACGCAGGGAGGGTAACTGAAGCTTTCTTT.

The gene calls are TRBV5-5 and TRBJ1-4; D not certain. The ends were cut back, 1 base at V and 7 bases at J, with 14 bases in the middle. This CDR3 spans 15 amino acids. The germline V gene encodes CDR1 SGHKS and CDR2 YYEKEE (reference sequence). CDR3 nucleotide sequence: TGTGCCAGCAGCTTGTCGGGGATGGAGGGTGAAAAACTGTTTTTT. The encoded protein is CASSLSGMEGEKLFF.

The chain couples TRBV29-1 to TRBJ1-2; D possibly corresponds to TRBD1 (6 bases). Germline-derived CDR1 and CDR2 are SQVTM and ANQGSEA. V lost 6 bases and J lost 4, with 12 bases in between. The length of the CDR3 is 12 residues. The CDR3 DNA follows: TGCAGCGTGGGTACAGGGAGCTATGGCTACACCTTC. Translation gives CSVGTGSYGYTF.

The CDR3 sequence: CASSPGQGNSPPGELFF. CDR3 DNA sequence: TGTGCCAGCAGCCCGGGACAGGGAAATTCACCACCCGGGGAGCTGTTTTTT. The genes are TRBV27 and TRBJ2-2, with 9 bases identical to TRBD1. V lost 6 bases, J lost 6 bases, and 14 bases stayed unmatched. The CDR3 runs 17 residues. Germline values: CDR1 MNHEY, CDR2 SMNVEV (reference sequence).

The genes are TRBV4-2 and TRBJ1-6; D may be TRBD1 (5 bases). This CDR3 region has 18 residues. The germline V and J ends were trimmed by 2 bases and 0 bases, with 14 bases remaining between them. Germline assignment: CDR1 LGHNA and CDR2 YNFKEQ. The chain's CDR3 is CASSQNQGINSYNSPLHF. The DNA for the CDR3 is TGTGCCAGCAGCCAAAACCAGGGTATTAACTCCTATAATTCACCCCTCCACTTT.

The V and J genes are TRBV3-1 (or the pseudogene TRBV3-2) and TRBJ2-4, with TRBD2 matching over 14 bases. The germline gives CDR1 LGHDT, CDR2 YNNKEL (reference sequence). This CDR3 contains 20 residues. Trimming took 4 bases from V and 1 from J; bases not matched to a gene: 12. The CDR3 region is CASSLGLAGEVGGAKNIQYF. The CDR3, as DNA: TGTGCCAGCAGCCTGGGACTAGCGGGAGAAGTCGGCGGGGCCAAAAACATTCAGTACTTC.

The rearrangement uses TRBV24-1 and TRBJ2-7; TRBD1 matches 9 bases. Trimming took 7 bases from V and 7 from J; bases not matched to a gene: 7. This CDR3 contains 13 residues. The germline V gene encodes CDR1 KGHDR and CDR2 SFDVKD. The CDR3 region is CATRGQGGGEQYF. In nucleotides, the CDR3 is TGTGCCACCAGGGGACAGGGTGGCGGGGAGCAGTACTTC.

The V gene is TRBV5-1, the J gene TRBJ1-2, with D possibly TRBD1 on 6 matching bases. Germline assignment: CDR1 SGHRS and CDR2 YFSETQ. CDR3 length: 17 amino acids. V lost 0 bases and J lost 2, with 17 bases in between. In DNA form, the CDR3 reads TGCGCCAGCAGCTTGGACGGTCAGGCAGGGGCCAACTATGGCTACACCTTC. It is translated as CASSLDGQAGANYGYTF.

The CDR3 is CASSLRSGLAGGEQYF. As DNA, the CDR3 is TGTGCCAGCAGCTTAAGGTCAGGACTAGCGGGAGGTGAGCAGTACTTC. V gene TRBV5-8 combines with J gene TRBJ2-7; 14 bases map to TRBD2. CDR3 length: 16 residues. The germline V gene has CDR1 SGHTS and CDR2 YDEGEE. The V gene end was trimmed by 2 bases and the J gene end by 7 bases; junction bases not matched to a gene: 8. The variable domain in full, completed from reference TRBV5-8 and TRBJ2-7, reads EAGVTQSPTHLIKTRGQQATLRCSPISGHTSVYWYQQALGLGLQFLLWYDEGEERNRGNFPPRFSGRQFPNYSSELNVNALELEDSALYLCASSLRSGLAGGEQYFGPGTRLTVT.

This chain links TRBV28 with TRBJ1-2; no clear D. This CDR3 region has 13 residues. Trimming cost V 6 bases and J 1 base, with 9 bases left between them. CDR1 is MDHEN and CDR2 is SYDVKM in the germline V gene. The CDR3 region is CASRFTSNYGYTF. The CDR3 DNA follows: TGTGCCAGCAGATTTACCAGTAACTATGGCTACACCTTC.